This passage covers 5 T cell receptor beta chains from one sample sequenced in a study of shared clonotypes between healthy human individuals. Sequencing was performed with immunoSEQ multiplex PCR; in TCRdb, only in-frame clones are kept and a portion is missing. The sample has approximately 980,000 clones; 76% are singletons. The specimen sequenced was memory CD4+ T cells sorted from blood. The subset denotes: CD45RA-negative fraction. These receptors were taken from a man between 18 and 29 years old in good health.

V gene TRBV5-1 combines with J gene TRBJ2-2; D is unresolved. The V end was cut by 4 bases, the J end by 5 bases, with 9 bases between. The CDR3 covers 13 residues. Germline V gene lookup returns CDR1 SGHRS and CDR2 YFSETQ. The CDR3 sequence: CASSPFSTGELFF. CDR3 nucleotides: TGCGCCAGCAGCCCCTTTTCAACCGGGGAGCTGTTTTTT.

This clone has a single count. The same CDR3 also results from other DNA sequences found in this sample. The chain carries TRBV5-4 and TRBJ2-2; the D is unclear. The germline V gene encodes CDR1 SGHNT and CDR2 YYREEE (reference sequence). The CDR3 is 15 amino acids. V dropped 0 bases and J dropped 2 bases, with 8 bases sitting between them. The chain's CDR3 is CASSLAGPNTGELFF. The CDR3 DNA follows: TGTGCCAGCAGCTTGGCCGGCCCAAACACCGGGGAGCTGTTTTTT.

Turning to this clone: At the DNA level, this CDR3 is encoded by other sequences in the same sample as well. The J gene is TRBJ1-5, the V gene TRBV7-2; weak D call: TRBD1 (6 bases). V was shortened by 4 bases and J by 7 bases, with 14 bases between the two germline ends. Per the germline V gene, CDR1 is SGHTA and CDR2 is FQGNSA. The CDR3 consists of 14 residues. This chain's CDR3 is CASSSRQGGQPQHF. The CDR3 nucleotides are TGTGCCAGCAGCTCCAGACAAGGGGGGCAGCCCCAGCATTTT.

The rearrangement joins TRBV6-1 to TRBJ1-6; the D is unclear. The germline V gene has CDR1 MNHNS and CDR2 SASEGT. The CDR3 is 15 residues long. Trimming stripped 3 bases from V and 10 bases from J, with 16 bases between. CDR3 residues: CASSDLSREGSPLHF. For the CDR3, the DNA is TGTGCCAGCAGTGACCTCAGCCGTGAGGGATCACCCCTCCACTTT.

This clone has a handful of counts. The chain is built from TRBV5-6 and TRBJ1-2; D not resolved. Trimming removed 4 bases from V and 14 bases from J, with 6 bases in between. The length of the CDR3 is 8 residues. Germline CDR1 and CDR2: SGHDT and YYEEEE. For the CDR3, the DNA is TGTGCCAGCAGCCACCAGACCTTC. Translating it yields CASSHQTF.